This T cell receptor (beta chain) was captured by sequencing in a study of glioma-infiltrating T cells. Study-wide results and limits: Tissue-blood divergence was below expectation in non-neoplastic patients, above in gliomas.

Using RNA template, CDR3s of TCR alpha and beta were amplified with iRepertoire arm-PCR. TCRdb passed the multiplex PCR reads through MiXCR, listing each CDR3 protein once. Here the sample spans some 100,000 distinct CDR3 sequences, around 25% being singletons. Note on this clonotype: Its specificity is unknown.

Sequenced: glioma tissue, nonneoplastic brain tissue, or PBMCs (not recorded which). This sequence was found in a human donor with low-grade glioma or glioblastoma, undergoing nonglioma brain surgery, or in good health (not recorded which).

The CDR3 DNA sequence: TGTGCCAGCAGTTACATCGGGGAGAATTCACCCCTCCACTTT. Protein sequence: CASSYIGENSPLHF. V gene TRBV6-5 combines with J gene TRBJ1-6; D call uncertain. This CDR3 contains 14 residues. Trimming shortened V by 2 bases and J by 7 bases, and 9 bases separated the two germline ends. Germline V CDR1 and CDR2: MNHEY, SVGAGI.